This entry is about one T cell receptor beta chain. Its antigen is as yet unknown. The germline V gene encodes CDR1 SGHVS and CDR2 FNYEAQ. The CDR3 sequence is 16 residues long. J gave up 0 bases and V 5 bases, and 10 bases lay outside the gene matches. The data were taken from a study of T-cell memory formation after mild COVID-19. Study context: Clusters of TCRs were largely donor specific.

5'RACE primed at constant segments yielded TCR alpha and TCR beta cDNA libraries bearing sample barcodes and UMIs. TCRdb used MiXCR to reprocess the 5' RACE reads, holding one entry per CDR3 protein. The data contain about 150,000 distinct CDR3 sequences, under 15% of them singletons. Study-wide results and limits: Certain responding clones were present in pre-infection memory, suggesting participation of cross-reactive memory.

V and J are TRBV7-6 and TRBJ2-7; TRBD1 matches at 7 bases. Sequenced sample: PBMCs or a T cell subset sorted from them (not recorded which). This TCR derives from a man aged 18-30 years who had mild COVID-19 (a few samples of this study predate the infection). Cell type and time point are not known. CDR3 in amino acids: CASSGLTGDGSYEQYF. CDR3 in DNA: TGTGCCAGCAGCGGCCTCACAGGGGACGGCTCCTACGAGCAGTACTTC.